Listed below are T cell receptor beta chains from one sample, sequenced in a study of T cells in narcolepsy. TCRdb's copy holds only in-frame clones and misses some; the assay was immunoSEQ multiplex PCR. The table shows about 15,000 clones, with around 86% occurring only once. Sequences were obtained from memory (CD45RA-) CD4+ T cells from blood. The receptors were gathered from a human donor in good health. Each CDR3 is given with its conserved first and last residue. Fields, in order: clone size, V gene, CDR3 protein. Size is stated for part of the rows, as once, few or many counts, or as a class when the clone is expanded.

size: -; V: TRBV18; CDR3: CASSPGQGNTEAFF
size: -; V: TRBV18; CDR3: CASSRTEETGELFF
size: -; V: TRBV4-1; CDR3: CASSHPGLAGGPDQAEQFF
size: -; V: TRBV6-6; CDR3: CASSYSGRSYEQYF
size: -; V: TRBV7-2; CDR3: CASSRRTGNTGELFF
size: -; V: TRBV21-1; CDR3: CASSKEEAGGGYEQYF
size: -; V: TRBV5-6; CDR3: CASSLESGIPVNDEQFF
size: -; V: TRBV19; CDR3: CASSPQAPAYGYTF
size: -; V: TRBV2; CDR3: CASISSTASEQYF
size: -; V: TRBV25-1; CDR3: CASSEFRGEAETQYF
size: -; V: TRBV5-5; CDR3: CASSRGLAGSSYNEQFF
size: -; V: TRBV18; CDR3: CASSPTGLAGGRGNEQFF
size: -; V: TRBV29-1; CDR3: CSVQHPSGANVLTF
size: once; V: TRBV7-2; CDR3: CASSLIRGQDIQYF
size: once; V: TRBV5-5; CDR3: CASTPEPYTGELLF
size: -; V: TRBV5-1; CDR3: CASSIWTASYEQYF
size: -; V: TRBV9; CDR3: CASSVGPGSSYNEQFF
size: -; V: TRBV7-2; CDR3: CASSLQVLSTDTQYF
size: -; V: TRBV5-8; CDR3: CASSLFGGELFF
size: -; V: TRBV13; CDR3: CASSHRALPYEQYF
size: few; V: TRBV29-1; CDR3: CSVGGTVGDTQYF
size: -; V: TRBV29-1; CDR3: CSGGALTGTQYF
size: few; V: TRBV5-6; CDR3: CASSFQRGSGEQYF
size: -; V: TRBV5-1; CDR3: CASSLAGKGNTIYF
size: -; V: TRBV7-8; CDR3: CASSPSLGGYGYTF
size: few; V: TRBV5-1; CDR3: CASRLPPGQGIGQETQYF
size: -; V: TRBV4-1; CDR3: CASSPLDRTYEQYF
size: -; V: TRBV29-1; CDR3: CSVVPANTEAFF
size: -; V: TRBV7-9; CDR3: CASSPQRRELFF
size: -; V: TRBV14; CDR3: CASSQELAGVRPYEQYF
size: -; V: TRBV6-1; CDR3: CASSRASGFQETQYF
size: few; V: TRBV19; CDR3: CASSIGQGRDQPQHF
size: -; V: TRBV2; CDR3: CASSVRLGGTIDTQYF
size: -; V: TRBV19; CDR3: CASSSDRDRVGTEAFF
size: -; V: TRBV10-3; CDR3: CAISQGGEKTQYF
size: -; V: TRBV27; CDR3: CASSWEGVGDEQFF
size: -; V: TRBV11-3; CDR3: CASSLDRTGELFF
size: -; V: TRBV10-3; CDR3: CAIRGWGNEQFF
size: -; V: TRBV11-2; CDR3: CASSLGGAGLRGYEAFF
size: -; V: TRBV14; CDR3: CASSYDATNEKLFF
size: once; V: TRBV30; CDR3: CAWSPPDRVTEAFF
size: -; V: TRBV5-4; CDR3: CASSSPLKTGDYGYTF